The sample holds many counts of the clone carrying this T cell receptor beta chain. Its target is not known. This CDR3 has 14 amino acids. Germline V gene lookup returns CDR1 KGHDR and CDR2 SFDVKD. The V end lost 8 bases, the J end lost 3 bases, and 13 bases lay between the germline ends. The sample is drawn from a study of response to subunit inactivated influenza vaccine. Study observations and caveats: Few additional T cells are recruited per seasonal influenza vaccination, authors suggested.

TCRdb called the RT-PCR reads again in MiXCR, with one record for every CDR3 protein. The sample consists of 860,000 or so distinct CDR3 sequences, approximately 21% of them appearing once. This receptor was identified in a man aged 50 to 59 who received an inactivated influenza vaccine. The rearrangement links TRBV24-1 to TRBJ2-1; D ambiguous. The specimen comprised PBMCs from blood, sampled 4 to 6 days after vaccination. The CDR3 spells CATNVGADYNEQFF. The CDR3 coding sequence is TGTGCCACCAACGTCGGAGCTGACTACAATGAGCAGTTCTTC.